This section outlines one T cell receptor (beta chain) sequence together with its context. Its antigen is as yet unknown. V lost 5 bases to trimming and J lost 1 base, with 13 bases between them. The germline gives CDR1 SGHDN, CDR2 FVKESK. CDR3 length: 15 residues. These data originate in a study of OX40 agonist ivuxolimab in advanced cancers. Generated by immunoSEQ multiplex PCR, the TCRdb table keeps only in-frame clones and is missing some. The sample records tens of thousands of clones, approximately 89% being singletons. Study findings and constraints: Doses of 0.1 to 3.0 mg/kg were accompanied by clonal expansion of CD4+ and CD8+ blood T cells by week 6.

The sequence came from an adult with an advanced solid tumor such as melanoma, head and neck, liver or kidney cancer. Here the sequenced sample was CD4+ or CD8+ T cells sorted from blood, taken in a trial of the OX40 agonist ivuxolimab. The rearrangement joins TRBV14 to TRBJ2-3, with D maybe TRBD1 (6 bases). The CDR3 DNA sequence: TGTGCCAGCAGCTACGTGAGACAGGGCACAGATACGCAGTATTTT. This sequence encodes CASSYVRQGTDTQYF.